This T cell receptor beta chain appears in the sequencing data of a study of cytomegalovirus exposure and HLA in healthy donors (dated by TCRdb to 2016 to 2017). With regard to the full study: According to an earlier analysis of 587 of the donors, 150 million to 200 million T cells yielded 90 million to 140 million unique TCR beta sequences and about 300 Gb of sequence data. A later analysis re-analyzed previously published TCR beta repertoires from about 600 donors and added high-resolution HLA genotyping to study TCR occurrence patterns. Among the roughly 400 genotyped donors, approximately 81% belonged to the genetic ancestry cluster associated with self-reported Caucasian donors. To decide whether each TCR beta V gene segment behaved as functional or pseudogenic, an earlier analysis of nearly 600 of the donors relied on high-throughput TCR beta sequencing. The study was designed to test whether signatures of past pathogen exposure could be identified by cataloging public T cell receptors. The study profiled the T cell repertoires of approximately 700 subjects by immunosequencing and related them to cytomegalovirus serostatus. In the later analysis, no new phenotypic data were used to find candidate immune exposures; instead, reliance was placed on TCR beta sequences and their occurrence across donors. Every discovery cohort repertoire had been produced on one sequencing platform. Besides the first cohort of around 700 subjects, a separate validation cohort made up of some 110 different subjects was used. Donor age, sex, ethnicity and CMV serostatus were collected together with the repertoire data. In a later genetic analysis, genome-wide SNP genotypes for about 65% of the 666 donors were used, and that subset was treated as a discovery cohort. About 280 gigabases of sequencing data and around 80 million unique TCR sequences made up an early release that covered 500 to 700 HLA-typed donors. Because of strong linkage in the cohort, roughly five DR-DQ haplotypes were treated as single units for association and clustering. HLA typing covered class I and class II loci at four-digit resolution. Among 398 genotyped donors of the cohort, an average of roughly 240,000 unique TCR beta nucleotide sequences were sequenced per donor, 15% to 20% of them non-productive. High-throughput TCR immunosequencing, statistical association of individual TCRs with disease status, and machine learning were combined to predict cytomegalovirus infection status. The number of donors typed differed by locus, with about 629-630 for A, B, C, DRB1 and DQB1, around 560 for DQA1, some 570 for DPA1, and 400 to 490 for DPB1. Results the study describes overall, beyond this receptor: The cohort was sequenced for TCR beta chains only, and without alpha or paired-chain data the features that could be detected were limited. A later analysis found that most CMV-associated TCR beta chains appeared HLA-restricted, with HLA associations seemingly driven largely by CMV exposure. It was suggested by the authors that the approach could potentially be generalized to other disease states and immunological phenotypes. Specific HLA alleles were associated with 15,000 to 20,000 TCR beta sequences at a false discovery rate of 0.05 in a later analysis. Some IMGT-functional V segments, including TRBV6-2 and TRBV6-3, could not be told apart with the 87-base-pair reads, so those segments were excluded. Sequencing depth was assumed to be roughly uniform across donors in the presence/absence analyses, though that assumption may not hold. Fewer than 20 rarely observed V segments, including chromosome 9 orphons, were excluded from the earlier analysis of about 600 of the donors because counts were too low. Most TCR sequences were seen in very few donors, while some public TCRs were found in many individuals. In a later genetic analysis, fewer N-insertions in productive TCRs were reported among donors in an Asian-associated ancestry cluster than the approximately 710-donor mean. A total of 150 or so TCR beta chains were listed by the study as associated with cytomegalovirus. In a later analysis, TCR association rates were found to vary across HLA loci, with the most associated TCRs seen for DRB1 alleles and the fewest for HLA-C alleles. The only immune exposure information available for the cohort was CMV serostatus. In vitro tests confirmed that a few of the cytomegalovirus-associated TCR beta chains recognize cytomegalovirus antigens. According to a later analysis, parvovirus B19, influenza, CMV and Epstein-Barr virus appeared linked to several top co-occurrence clusters. A further reported finding was that TCR beta sequences accurately predicted the HLA-A and HLA-B alleles for most subjects in the first cohort. In a later genetic analysis, a missense DCLRE1C variant was associated with V-gene and J-gene trimming of TCR beta chains, and the association was replicated in an independent cohort. Broadly in line with IMGT annotations, most TCR beta V segments showed up in productive rearrangements about 90% or about 30% of the time in an earlier analysis of around 600 of the donors. Because some donors lacked HLA typing at each locus, the association tests relied only on the typed subset. A cluster of highly shared sequence variants was judged likely to be a technical artifact of the sequencing pipeline. Correlated functional status among segregating V segments might reflect linkage disequilibrium, but an unknown experimental factor could not be ruled out. In a later analysis, HLA-associated TCR beta chains showed more clonal expansion and lower generation probabilities than non-associated chains that were equally common. Cytomegalovirus status was reported to be diagnosed by the classifier with high specificity and sensitivity in both the original and validation cohorts. When HLA alleles, especially DR and DQ, strongly co-occurred, attributing TCR associations to individual alleles was difficult.

V drops 1 base and J drops 0 bases, leaving 12 bases in between. CDR1 and CDR2 were assigned from the germline V gene as SGHDN and FVKESK. Taken from cysteine to phenylalanine, the CDR3 has 17 residues. Just the 51-base CDR3 DNA is kept, in frame starting at base 1. Library preparation employed the immunoSEQ multiplex PCR assay. The multiplex PCR relied on a mix of 60 forward primers for TCR Vbeta segments and 13 reverse primers for TCR Jbeta segments. A multiplex PCR assay on genomic DNA amplified the CDR3 region of rearranged TCR beta genes. The Illumina HiSeq System was used to sequence the amplified TCR beta libraries as 87-base-pair reads. Concerning the study's data processing: In a later analysis, roughly 80 million unique TCR beta chains were counted across the 666 repertoires, and roughly 11 million of these chains were shared by at least two donors. Raw reads were error-corrected and collapsed into unique sequences by a nearest-neighbor algorithm in which closely related sequences were merged to remove PCR and sequencing errors. To assign V, D and J gene segments, CDR3 sequences were aligned to IMGT reference sequences. Each retained sequence needed at least a six-nucleotide match to both a V gene segment and a J gene segment. A rearrangement counted as productive if the CDR3 had no stop codons and remained in frame with V and J, and every other rearrangement counted as non-productive. Following IMGT convention, CDR3 was defined as the stretch from the second conserved V-encoded cysteine up to the conserved J-encoded phenylalanine. Sequences without an unambiguous match to a single V gene segment were excluded from the earlier analysis of about 640 of the donors. In an earlier analysis of 500 to 750 of the donors, V segments were called functional above 56.7% productive rearrangements and were called segregating when the between-donor standard deviation exceeded 5%. A statistical classification framework was built to diagnose cytomegalovirus status from the catalog of TCR beta chain sequences. In a later analysis, TCR nucleotide sequences were compared against IMGT/GENE-DB human TR gene sequences so that V and J genes could be assigned. The TCRdist pipeline was used in a later analysis to assign CDR3 sequences and most-parsimonious VDJ recombination scenarios. In a later analysis, every TCR beta chain was defined by the combination of its CDR3 amino acid sequence and its V-gene family, and reads without a unique V-gene family were dropped. In a later analysis, a few hundred highly shared, low-generation-probability nucleotide sequences were removed to address suspected cross-contamination and a sequencing artifact. A later analysis calculated a clonal expansion index for each public chain from normalized within-repertoire ranks of inferred template counts. A later analysis computed generation probabilities with a VDJ recombination model fitted to out-of-frame rearrangements, and checked the results against IGoR. In a later analysis, hypergeometric tests were used to score TCR-TCR, TCR-HLA and TCR-CMV co-occurrence, with a repertoire-size bias correction applied to TCR pairs. To estimate false discovery rates, a later analysis permuted the HLA or CMV assignments 20 times. In a later analysis, co-occurring TCRs were grouped using DBSCAN, and TCRdist sequence similarity was added for clustering within HLA-allele-positive subsets. For co-occurrence clustering, repertoires with fewer than 30,000 or more than 120,000 public chains were excluded, along with five or six repertoires with anomalous nucleotide sharing. The immuneACCESS repertoire file appears here via TCRdb, limited to in-frame rearrangements. These files lack a portion of the clones; in checked studies, under half of the deficit traces to unresolved V genes, and the cause of the others is not known. D and trimming were read from the DNA, whereas the V and J calls and clone size are those reported in that table. Recorded for this sample are 75,000 to 95,000 clones; 50% to 75% of them occurred a single time. The ten largest clones capture about 3.9% of the sample.

A note on this clone: Its antigen remains unidentified. The record has no base qualities; no much larger clone is one base away.

In total, 500 to 700 healthy bone marrow donors made up the cohort. Cohort members were all nominally healthy when sampled, although unrecorded immune exposures were likely present. The donor tested CMV seronegative and was one of the 352 seronegative cohort members. Each donor provided a peripheral blood sample, and peripheral blood mononuclear cells were used for TCR beta sequencing. Genomic DNA extraction from the blood cell samples was performed with the Qiagen DNeasy Blood Extraction Kit. The rearranged chain carries TRBV14 and TRBJ1-4; the D gene identity is not certain. The TCR was taken from a young man in good health and CMV-seronegative. Sequencing input: PBMCs. The bases are TGTGCCAGCAGCCAAGTTTTAGTACCCGCAACTAATGAAAAACTGTTTTTT. Its protein is CASSQVLVPATNEKLFF.